This T cell receptor beta chain was captured by sequencing in a study of PD-L1 blockade in urothelial cancer. Study results and caveats: Durable-benefit patients expanded tumor-associated blood clones more at 3 weeks. Better progression-free and overall survival followed lower pretreatment blood clonality.

Germline CDR1 reads MNHEY; CDR2 reads SVGAGI. Between the trimmed V and J ends, which lost 7 bases and 1 base, there was a span of 2 bases. This CDR3 contains 11 residues. With respect to this clone: No antigen is known for it.

Time point described: peripheral blood 6 weeks after treatment start. TCRdb's table, derived via immunoSEQ multiplex PCR, lists solely in-frame clones and lacks some. The table includes around 47,000 clones, more than 75% detected once. This TCR came from a man aged 55 to 70 with urothelial cancer. This chain uses TRBV6-5 with TRBJ2-1; D call uncertain. Sequencing used PBMCs, obtained around atezolizumab (anti-PD-L1) treatment. In DNA, the CDR3 is TGTGCCAGCACATCCTACAATGAGCAGTTCTTC. Amino acid sequence: CASTSYNEQFF.